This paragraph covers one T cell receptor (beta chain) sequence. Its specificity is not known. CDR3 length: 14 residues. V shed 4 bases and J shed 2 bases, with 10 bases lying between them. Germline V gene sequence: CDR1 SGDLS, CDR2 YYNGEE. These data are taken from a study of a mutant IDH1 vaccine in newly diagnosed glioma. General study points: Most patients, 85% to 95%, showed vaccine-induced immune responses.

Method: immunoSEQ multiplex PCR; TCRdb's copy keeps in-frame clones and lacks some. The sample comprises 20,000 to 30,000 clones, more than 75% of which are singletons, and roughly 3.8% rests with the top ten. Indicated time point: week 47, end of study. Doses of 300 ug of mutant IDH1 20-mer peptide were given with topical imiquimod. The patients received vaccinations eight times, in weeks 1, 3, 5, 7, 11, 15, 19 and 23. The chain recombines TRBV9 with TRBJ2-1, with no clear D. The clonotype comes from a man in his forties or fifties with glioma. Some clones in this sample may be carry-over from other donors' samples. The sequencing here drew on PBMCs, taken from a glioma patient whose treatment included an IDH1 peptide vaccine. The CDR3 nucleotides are TGTGCCAGCAGCAAGGGTTATACCTACAATGAGCAGTTCTTC. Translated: CASSKGYTYNEQFF.